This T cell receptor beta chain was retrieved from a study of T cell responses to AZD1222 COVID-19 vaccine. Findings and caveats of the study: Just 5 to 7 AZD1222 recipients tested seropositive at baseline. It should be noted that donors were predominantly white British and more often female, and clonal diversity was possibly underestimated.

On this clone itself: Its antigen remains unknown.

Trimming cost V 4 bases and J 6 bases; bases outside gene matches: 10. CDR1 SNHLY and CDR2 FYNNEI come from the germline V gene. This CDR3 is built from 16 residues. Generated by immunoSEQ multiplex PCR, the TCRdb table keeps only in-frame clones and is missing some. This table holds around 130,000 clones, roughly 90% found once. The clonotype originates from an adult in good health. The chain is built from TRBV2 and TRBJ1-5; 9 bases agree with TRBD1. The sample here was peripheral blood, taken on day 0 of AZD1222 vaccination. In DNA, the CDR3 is TGTGCCAGCAGTGGCCCCGGGACAGGGAGTGGTCAGCCCCAGCATTTT. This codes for CASSGPGTGSGQPQHF.